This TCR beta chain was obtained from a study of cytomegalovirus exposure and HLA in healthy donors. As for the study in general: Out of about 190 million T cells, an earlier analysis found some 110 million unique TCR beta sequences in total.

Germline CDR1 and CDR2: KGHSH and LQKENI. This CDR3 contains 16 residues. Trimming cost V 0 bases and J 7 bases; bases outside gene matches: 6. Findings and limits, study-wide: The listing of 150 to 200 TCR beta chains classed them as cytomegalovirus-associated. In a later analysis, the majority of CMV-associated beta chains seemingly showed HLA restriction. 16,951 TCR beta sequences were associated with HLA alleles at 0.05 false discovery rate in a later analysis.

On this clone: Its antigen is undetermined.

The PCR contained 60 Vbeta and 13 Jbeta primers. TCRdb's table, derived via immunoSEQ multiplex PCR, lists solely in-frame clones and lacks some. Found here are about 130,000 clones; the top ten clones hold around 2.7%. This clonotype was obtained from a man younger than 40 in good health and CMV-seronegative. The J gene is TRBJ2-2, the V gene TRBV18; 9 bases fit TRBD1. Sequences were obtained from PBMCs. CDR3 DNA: TGTGCCAGCTCACCACCCCAAGGACAGGGGAGCGGGGAGCTGTTTTTT. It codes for CASSPPQGQGSGELFF.